One and the same sample provided the 28 T cell receptor beta chains below, sequenced in a study of blood T cell repertoires in COVID-19. TCRdb's copy holds only in-frame clones and misses some; the assay was immunoSEQ multiplex PCR. The top ten clones hold approximately 3% of a sample with 190,000 or so clones, just under 80% of them seen once. The source material was peripheral blood. These receptors all stem from a woman of 80 years or more with active or convalescent COVID-19.

For the CDR3, the DNA is TGTGCCACCAGGTCTCAATATTACCACGGTCAGTTCTTC. Translating it yields CATRSQYYHGQFF. The chain combines TRBV24-1 with TRBJ2-1; D gene uncertain. The CDR3 contains 13 residues. Trimming took 7 bases from V and 13 from J, leaving 19 bases between them. Looked up from germline, CDR1 is KGHDR and CDR2 is SFDVKD.

The CDR3 reads CATSSSPLAWNTQYF. CDR3 nucleotides: TGTGCCACCTCCTCCTCCCCCCTAGCGTGGAATACGCAGTATTTT. This chain uses TRBV4-2 with TRBJ2-3; D perhaps matches TRBD2 (6 bases). Trimming removed 10 bases at V and 7 bases at J, with 24 bases between. The CDR3 length is 15 residues. Germline V gene sequence: CDR1 LGHNA, CDR2 YNFKEQ.

V gene TRBV5-1 combines with J gene TRBJ2-5, with 7 bases that match TRBD2. This CDR3 comprises 16 residues. Trimming at V came to 3 bases and at J to 0 bases, leaving 8 bases not matched to a gene. Germline V gene sequence: CDR1 SGHRS, CDR2 YFSETQ. CDR3 sequence reads: CASSWDFRGDQETQYF. Here the CDR3 DNA reads TGCGCCAGCAGCTGGGACTTCCGGGGGGACCAAGAGACCCAGTACTTC.

The rearrangement links TRBV19 to TRBJ2-1; TRBD1 might be the D (5 bases). V was trimmed by 3 bases and J by 6 bases, leaving 9 bases between them. There are 13 residues in the CDR3. Germline V gene sequence: CDR1 LNHDA, CDR2 SQIVND (reference sequence). The CDR3 here is CASSMSRVNEQFF. The CDR3 nucleotides read TGTGCCAGTAGTATGAGCAGGGTCAATGAGCAGTTCTTC.

V gene TRBV2 combines with J gene TRBJ2-5, with TRBD2 matching over 11 bases. Germline lookup yields CDR1 SNHLY and CDR2 FYNNEI. The J segment lost 2 bases and the V segment lost 7 bases, leaving 6 bases of the junction unmatched. The CDR3 has 15 amino acids. The CDR3 reads CASNRLAGGQETQYF. The CDR3 DNA reads as TGTGCCAGCAATCGGCTAGCGGGGGGACAAGAGACCCAGTACTTC.

This clone was counted only a few times. The V call is TRBV18, the J call TRBJ1-4, with D perhaps TRBD1 (5 bases). This CDR3 region has 15 residues. Germline V CDR1 and CDR2: KGHSH, LQKENI. V was pared by 5 bases and J by 3 bases, with 13 bases between. CDR3 DNA sequence: TGTGCCAGCTCATTTCGACGGGACTCTAATGAAAAACTGTTTTTT. Translation gives CASSFRRDSNEKLFF.

The V and J genes are TRBV7-9 and TRBJ2-2; 10 nucleotides align to TRBD2. V lost 5 bases to trimming and J lost 4 bases; unmatched junction nucleotides: 7. Germline-derived CDR1 and CDR2 are SEHNR and FQNEAQ (reference sequence). The CDR3 runs 16 residues. The CDR3, as DNA: TGTGCCAGCAGCCCGAGGACTAGCGGATTCACCGGGGAGCTGTTTTTT. This translates into CASSPRTSGFTGELFF. Full variable domain (outside the CDR3, taken from reference TRBV7-9 and TRBJ2-2): DTGVSQNPRHKITKRGQNVTFRCDPISEHNRLYWYRQTLGQGPEFLTYFQNEAQLEKSRLLSDRFSAERPKGSFSTLEIQRTEQGDSAMYLCASSPRTSGFTGELFFGEGSRLTVL.

J is TRBJ2-5 and V is TRBV27; 11 bases are shared with TRBD2. V lost 5 bases and J lost 5; bases outside the gene matches: 10. CDR3 length: 16 amino acids. CDR1 and CDR2 from the germline V gene are MNHEY and SMNVEV (reference sequence). This CDR3 reads CASSLLPSGGFETQYF. The CDR3 nucleotides are TGTGCCAGCAGTCTACTCCCTAGCGGGGGGTTTGAGACCCAGTACTTC.

The sample holds a few counts of this clone. The chain joins TRBV4-1 to TRBJ2-3; D may be TRBD2 (6 bases). Germline V lookup: CDR1 MGHRA, CDR2 YSYEKL. CDR3 length: 16 amino acids. V was clipped by 0 bases and J by 0 bases, with 10 bases between them. In DNA form, the CDR3 reads TGCGCCAGCAGCCAAGATGTGAGCGGGAGCACAGATACGCAGTATTTT. Translating gives CASSQDVSGSTDTQYF.

This clone was counted between two and nine times. The chain recombines TRBV7-9 with TRBJ1-5; 7 bases map to TRBD1. The CDR3 runs to 14 residues. Germline trimming cut 5 bases from V and 6 bases from J; bases unmatched to any gene: 7. CDR1 and CDR2 (germline): SEHNR, FQNEAQ (reference sequence). The CDR3 spells CASSRDRASQPQHF. The CDR3 DNA sequence: TGTGCCAGCAGCCGCGACAGGGCAAGTCAGCCCCAGCATTTT.

The rearrangement joins TRBV5-1 to TRBJ2-2, with 7 bases fitting TRBD1. Germline CDR1 and CDR2: SGHRS and YFSETQ. The CDR3 totals 16 residues. V shed 5 bases and J 4 bases; nucleotides not matched to a gene: 11. CDR3 coding DNA: TGCGCCAGCAGAGAGGGGGCGCAGTTAAGCACCGGGGAGCTGTTTTTT. The encoded protein is CASREGAQLSTGELFF.

V gene TRBV5-1 combines with J gene TRBJ2-7; D possibly corresponds to TRBD1 (6 bases). The CDR3 runs to 15 residues. The V and J ends lost 0 bases and 4 bases respectively, with 14 bases between them. CDR1 and CDR2 (germline): SGHRS, YFSETQ. CDR3 sequence reads: CASSLEGQSRYEQYF. The CDR3 DNA reads TGCGCCAGCAGCTTGGAGGGACAAAGTAGGTACGAGCAGTACTTC.

The V gene is TRBV27, the J gene TRBJ2-5; D unresolved. Germline V gene lookup returns CDR1 MNHEY and CDR2 SMNVEV (reference sequence). The CDR3 loop spans 11 amino acids. V was shortened by 5 bases and J by 5 bases, with 6 bases between the two germline ends. The DNA for the CDR3 is TGTGCCAGCAGTGCCGGGGAGACCCAGTACTTC. Amino acid sequence: CASSAGETQYF.

The CDR3 DNA is TGTGCCAGCAGCCCGATACAGGGGGCTTACGAGCAGTACTTC. Translated, it gives CASSPIQGAYEQYF. V gene TRBV3-1 (or the pseudogene TRBV3-2) combines with J gene TRBJ2-7; the match to TRBD1 covers 9 bases. CDR1 and CDR2 from the germline V gene are LGHDT and YNNKEL (reference sequence). CDR3 length: 14 amino acids. The V gene end was trimmed by 4 bases and the J gene end by 4 bases; junction bases not matched to a gene: 5.

The table lists this clone with a few counts. V and J are TRBV7-2 and TRBJ2-1; 7 bases are a match to TRBD2. The CDR3 is 15 amino acids. CDR1 SGHTA and CDR2 FQGNSA come from the germline V gene. Trimming took 2 bases from V and 6 from J; bases not matched to a gene: 7. CDR3: CASSLPLGGVNEQFF. The CDR3 DNA reads as TGTGCCAGCAGCTTACCACTGGGGGGGGTCAATGAGCAGTTCTTC.

V usage is TRBV3-1 (or the pseudogene TRBV3-2) and J usage is TRBJ2-1, with 8 nucleotides matching TRBD2. Germline V gene sequence: CDR1 LGHDT, CDR2 YNNKEL (reference sequence). The V and J ends lost 4 bases and 6 bases, in that order; junction bases with no gene match: 11. CDR3 size: 16 residues. CDR3 in amino acids: CASSRGPGLGSNEQFF. The CDR3 nucleotides read TGTGCCAGCAGCCGAGGGCCGGGACTAGGAAGCAATGAGCAGTTCTTC.

The chain couples TRBV5-5 to TRBJ2-7; 7 bases are a match to TRBD1. The CDR3 is 16 residues long. V gave up 0 bases and J gave up 3 bases; unmatched junction bases: 9. CDR1 and CDR2 from the germline V gene are SGHKS and YYEKEE (reference sequence). Here the CDR3 reads CASSLEISTGDYEQYF. CDR3 bases: TGTGCCAGCAGCTTGGAGATAAGCACAGGGGACTACGAGCAGTACTTC. The full variable domain, with the rest looked up from reference TRBV5-5 and TRBJ2-7, is DAGVTQSPTHLIKTRGQQVTLRCSPISGHKSVSWYQQVLGQGPQFIFQYYEKEERGRGNFPDRFSARQFPNYSSELNVNALLLGDSALYLCASSLEISTGDYEQYFGPGTRLTVT.

The V call is TRBV18, the J call TRBJ1-5; TRBD1 matches at 10 bases. Germline lookup yields CDR1 KGHSH and CDR2 LQKENI. Unmatched junction bases numbered 5, after V lost 5 bases and J lost 4 bases. The CDR3 extends over 15 amino acids. The CDR3 here is CASSMGTGENQPQHF. CDR3 DNA sequence: TGTGCCAGCTCAATGGGGACAGGGGAAAATCAGCCCCAGCATTTT. Variable domain in full (rest from reference TRBV18 and TRBJ1-5): NAGVMQNPRHLVRRRGQEARLRCSPMKGHSHVYWYRQLPEEGLKFMVYLQKENIIDESGMPKERFSAEFPKEGPSILRIQQVVRGDSAAYFCASSMGTGENQPQHFGDGTRLSIL.

The chain is built from TRBV6-5 and TRBJ1-4, with 8 bases aligning to TRBD1. The CDR3 consists of 15 residues. The germline V gene has CDR1 MNHEY and CDR2 SVGAGI. Germline trimming cut 6 bases from V and 11 bases from J; bases unmatched to any gene: 14. The chain's CDR3 is CASRFGTGRLGKLFF. The CDR3 region has the DNA TGTGCCAGCAGATTTGGGACAGGCCGACTCGGGAAACTGTTTTTT.

V is TRBV6-2 or TRBV6-3 and J is TRBJ2-5; tentative D call: TRBD1 (6 bases). With 4 bases removed from V and 7 bases from J, the gap between germline ends came to 22 bases. CDR1 MNHEY and CDR2 SVGEGT come from the germline V gene. The CDR3 is made up of 16 amino acids. CDR3 nucleotides: TGTGCCAGCAGTTTAGGGGACCCCTCCGTAGGGGGGACCCAGTACTTC. Protein product: CASSLGDPSVGGTQYF.

Remarks on this clone: The same CDR3 can be traced to other DNA sequences in this sample. This sequence joins TRBV4-3 and TRBJ1-2, with no clear D. The germline CDR1 and CDR2 sequences are LGHNA and YSLEER. The CDR3 totals 14 residues. V lost 0 bases and J 5 bases, leaving 10 bases between the germline ends. DNA for the CDR3: TGCGCCAGCAGCCAAGATACGGGGAATTATGGCTACACCTTC. It is translated as CASSQDTGNYGYTF.

CDR3 nucleotide sequence: TGTGCCAGCAGCCCGAGGATGGCGGATACGCAGTATTTT. Its protein product is CASSPRMADTQYF. The J gene is TRBJ2-3, the V gene TRBV11-3, with unresolved D. V gave up 5 bases and J gave up 6 bases, with 12 bases separating them. The CDR3 spans 13 residues. Germline lookup yields CDR1 SGHNT and CDR2 YENEEA.

The genes are TRBV9 and TRBJ1-3; 7 nucleotides match TRBD1. V trimming: 3 bases; J trimming: 4 bases; junction bases outside the gene matches: 10. Per the germline V gene, CDR1 is SGDLS and CDR2 is YYNGEE. This CDR3 has 16 amino acids. CDR3 DNA sequence: TGTGCCAGCAGCGAGGCCCCCACGGACAGGGGAAACACCATATATTTT. Residues: CASSEAPTDRGNTIYF.

The chain uses TRBV5-6 and TRBJ1-2; D ambiguous. The CDR3 length is 13 residues. Germline V CDR1 and CDR2: SGHDT, YYEEEE. With 4 bases removed from V and 2 bases from J, the gap between germline ends came to 9 bases. CDR3 sequence reads: CASSTDTNYGYTF. The DNA for the CDR3 is TGTGCCAGCAGCACTGACACGAACTATGGCTACACCTTC.

The rearrangement joins TRBV29-1 to TRBJ1-4, with TRBD1 matching over 11 bases. V dropped 4 bases and J dropped 8; count of bases not matched to a gene: 6. The CDR3 runs 14 residues. Germline values: CDR1 SQVTM, CDR2 ANQGSEA. In DNA, the CDR3 is TGCAGCGTTGTGGTTGGGACAGGGGGGGAAAAACTGTTTTTT. Translating gives CSVVVGTGGEKLFF.

The rearrangement uses TRBV11-3 and TRBJ2-1, with 8 bases fitting TRBD2. Germline V gives CDR1 SGHNT, CDR2 YENEEA. The CDR3 is 16 amino acids. V was clipped by 5 bases and J by 8 bases; unmatched bases: 14. CDR3 loop: CASSREWAGGLDEQFF. The CDR3 nucleotides read TGTGCCAGCAGCCGCGAATGGGCGGGGGGCCTCGATGAGCAGTTCTTC.

The chain is built from TRBV5-1 and TRBJ2-5, with a tentative D call TRBD1 (6 bases). Trimming took off 4 bases at V and 5 bases at J, with 12 bases between the two ends. CDR1 SGHRS and CDR2 YFSETQ come from the germline V gene. CDR3 size: 13 residues. The CDR3 DNA reads as TGCGCCAGCAGCGCGACAGGCCCCGAGACCCAGTACTTC. This translates into CASSATGPETQYF.

The rearrangement joins TRBV6-1 to TRBJ2-7; possibly TRBD2 for D (7 bases). With 0 bases removed from V and 0 bases from J, the gap between germline ends came to 15 bases. Germline loops: CDR1 MNHNS, CDR2 SASEGT. This CDR3 region has 17 residues. The DNA for the CDR3 is TGTGCCAGCAGTGAAGCGTTTCGGGGGGCCTTCTCCTACGAGCAGTACTTC. Residues: CASSEAFRGAFSYEQYF.